These 23 T cell receptor beta chains came from one sample sequenced in a study of monozygotic twins with inflammatory bowel disease. TCRdb reanalyzed the 5' RACE reads and collapses them to one entry per CDR3 protein, without DNA. The table lists 300,000 to 400,000 distinct CDR3 sequences. The sequenced material came from blood. The origin of the receptors is a human donor with ulcerative colitis or Crohn's disease, or a healthy co-twin of an affected twin (not recorded which).

This sequence joins TRBV9 and TRBJ1-6; TCRdb lists TRBD1, though no DNA is available to test this call. The germline V gene has CDR1 SGDLS and CDR2 YYNGEE. This CDR3 region has 15 residues. The CDR3 protein is CASSAGTGGRSPLHF.

This chain connects TRBV20-1 to TRBJ2-2; lacking DNA, the TRBD2 call made by TCRdb goes unchecked. From germline, CDR1 is DFQATT and CDR2 SNEGSKA (reference sequence). This CDR3 comprises 14 residues. The CDR3 spells CSARSARGAGELFF.

V and J are TRBV2 and TRBJ2-7; TCRdb proposes TRBD1, but this gene call is untestable without DNA. Germline CDR1 SNHLY, CDR2 FYNNEI. The CDR3 has 12 residues. CDR3 sequence reads: CASSLAQYEQYF.

The chain uses TRBV7-2 and TRBJ1-5. CDR1 is SGHTA and CDR2 is FQGNSA in the germline V gene. CDR3 length equals 14 residues. The CDR3: CASSLASGNQPQHF.

The J gene is TRBJ1-5, the V gene TRBV20-1; TCRdb lists TRBD1, though no DNA is available to test this call. The CDR3 covers 14 residues. CDR1 is DFQATT and CDR2 is SNEGSKA in the germline V gene (reference sequence). CDR3 in amino acids: CSVPKGGGNQPQHF.

The chain links TRBV12-3 or TRBV12-4 to TRBJ1-1. The CDR3 is 14 amino acids. This CDR3 is CASSWGTLNTEAFF.

The chain employs TRBV20-1 and TRBJ2-1; TCRdb designates TRBD2, a call that cannot be tested without DNA. The CDR3 is 14 amino acids. Germline loops: CDR1 DFQATT, CDR2 SNEGSKA (reference sequence). CDR3 region: CSAKGLAGYGPQFF.

The CDR3 region is CASSYVQETGELFF. V gene TRBV6-2 or TRBV6-3 combines with J gene TRBJ2-2. CDR3 length: 14 residues. Germline V gene lookup returns CDR1 MNHEY and CDR2 SVGEGT.

V gene TRBV5-1 combines with J gene TRBJ1-5; TCRdb's D call, TRBD1, is unchecked because there is no DNA. CDR3 size: 14 residues. CDR1 is SGHRS, CDR2 YFSETQ, per germline. The CDR3 is CASSVQGEGQPQHF.

The CDR3 spells CASSLGANTIYF. This chain connects TRBV5-4 to TRBJ1-3. The CDR3 extends over 12 amino acids. Germline loops: CDR1 SGHNT, CDR2 YYREEE (reference sequence). Complete variable domain (other parts from reference TRBV5-4 and TRBJ1-3): ETGVTQSPTHLIKTRGQQVTLRCSSQSGHNTVSWYQQALGQGPQFIFQYYREEENGRGNFPPRFSGLQFPNYSSELNVNALELDDSALYLCASSLGANTIYFGEGSWLTVV.

The chain combines TRBV5-1 with TRBJ1-1. CDR3 size: 17 residues. Germline lookup yields CDR1 SGHRS and CDR2 YFSETQ. CDR3 residues: CASSLGGGPARDTEAFF.

The chain carries TRBV29-1 and TRBJ2-3; the TCRdb D gene call, TRBD1, has no DNA to confirm it. Germline CDR1 is SQVTM and CDR2 is ANQGSEA. CDR3 length equals 14 residues. CDR3 in amino acids: CSVVGTGVTDTQYF.

Here the CDR3 reads CASSPRPAGSDEQFF. V usage is TRBV18 and J usage is TRBJ2-1; TCRdb outputs TRBD2, but without DNA this stays unchecked. CDR3 size: 15 residues. Germline V gene sequence: CDR1 KGHSH, CDR2 LQKENI.

This sequence joins TRBV7-2 and TRBJ2-5; TCRdb's D gene call, TRBD2, goes unchecked for lack of DNA. CDR3 length equals 13 residues. Germline CDR1 reads SGHTA; CDR2 reads FQGNSA. CDR3 loop: CASSLGELGTQYF.

J is TRBJ2-7 and V is TRBV5-6. This CDR3 is built from 14 residues. Germline CDR1 reads SGHDT; CDR2 reads YYEEEE. CDR3 sequence reads: CASSFYGGTYEQYF.

The rearrangement links TRBV30 to TRBJ2-4; TCRdb indicates TRBD1, and absent DNA this call remains unverified. Germline V lookup: CDR1 GTSNPN, CDR2 SVGIG (reference sequence). The CDR3 sequence is 13 residues long. CDR3 in amino acids: CAWERGQKNIQYF.

The chain has TRBV15 and TRBJ2-4; TCRdb gives TRBD1 as the D gene, but with no DNA this cannot be confirmed. Germline CDR1 and CDR2: LNHNV and YYDKDF (reference sequence). This CDR3 contains 15 residues. The CDR3 is CATSRDLGQGNMQYF.

This chain connects TRBV19 to TRBJ1-2; the D call of TRBD1 rests on TCRdb alone, since no DNA is present to check it. This CDR3 spans 14 amino acids. The V gene's germline CDR1 is LNHDA and CDR2 SQIVND (reference sequence). CDR3 protein: CASGAQGITYGYTF. Using reference TRBV19 and TRBJ1-2 for the parts outside the CDR3, the full variable domain is DGGITQSPKYLFRKEGQNVTLSCEQNLNHDAMYWYRQDPGQGLRLIYYSQIVNDFQKGDIAEGYSVSREKKESFPLTVTSAQKNPTAFYLCASGAQGITYGYTFGSGTRLTVV.

The chain is built from TRBV3-1 and TRBJ2-1; TCRdb selects TRBD2, and the lack of DNA leaves this call unchecked. This CDR3 region has 15 residues. Germline CDR1 LGHDT, CDR2 YNNKEL (reference sequence). CDR3 amino acids: CASSQPGLAFGVQFF.

This sequence joins TRBV7-9 and TRBJ1-4; TCRdb proposes TRBD1, but this gene call is untestable without DNA. CDR1 is SEHNR and CDR2 is FQNEAQ in the germline V gene (reference sequence). The CDR3 is 16 residues long. CDR3: CASSFLWDRRNEKLFF.

V is TRBV5-5 and J is TRBJ2-1; absent DNA, TCRdb's TRBD2 call cannot be checked. Germline CDR1 is SGHKS and CDR2 is YYEKEE (reference sequence). This CDR3 region has 16 residues. The CDR3 sequence: CASSFLLAGVYNEQFF.

This sequence joins TRBV5-1 and TRBJ1-1; TCRdb's D gene call, TRBD1, goes unchecked for lack of DNA. The CDR3 is 16 amino acids. CDR1 is SGHRS, CDR2 YFSETQ, per germline. The chain's CDR3 is CASSLTAGGRDTEAFF.

This rearrangement joins TRBV20-1 to TRBJ2-3. The CDR3 is 13 residues long. Germline CDR1 reads DFQATT; CDR2 reads SNEGSKA (reference sequence). CDR3 region: CSAIYSGTDTQYF.